The clone carrying this T cell receptor (beta chain) occurred a few times. No antigen is known for it. Criteria for exclusion of patients were uncontrolled infection, other autoimmune disease, pregnancy or lactation. The data were taken from a study of T cells in Graves' hyperthyroidism and ophthalmopathy. Study outcomes and limitations: Blood also held most thyroid clonotypes expanded beyond 0.001.

Amplified regions were TCR beta CDR3 sequences from RNA transcripts. HTBI primers were the set used in a first-round RT-PCR of the TCR CDR3. Via MiXCR, TCRdb re-called the multiplex PCR reads, giving one row per CDR3 protein. In the table there are hundreds of thousands of distinct CDR3 sequences, 15% to 18% of which are singletons. Looked up from germline, CDR1 is SGHDT and CDR2 is YYEEEE. This CDR3 has 14 residues. V was trimmed by 4 bases and J by 1 base, leaving 11 bases between them. V gene TRBV5-6 combines with J gene TRBJ1-2; possibly TRBD1 for D (5 bases). Input material: blood. The clonotype comes from a woman between 18 and 29 years old with Graves' hyperthyroidism. CDR3 in DNA: TGTGCCAGCAGCCTCGCCGACAGTAACTATGGCTACACCTTC. Protein: CASSLADSNYGYTF.